Listed here are 6 T cell receptor beta chains from one sample, sequenced in a study of graft-versus-host responses after intestinal transplantation. The data were produced by immunoSEQ multiplex PCR, yet TCRdb's version contains in-frame clones alone and is incomplete. This sample carries about 130,000 clones, approximately 92% of them seen once, and the ten largest clones take about 0.16%. No antigens are known for them. Specimen: unstimulated CD4+ T cells sorted from spleen or lymph node cells, collected before intestinal transplant. These receptors were taken from a human donor who received an intestinal transplant.

Remarks on this clone: Other DNA sequences from this sample encode an identical CDR3 as well. The chain couples TRBV18 to TRBJ2-1; TRBD2 matches 10 bases. Germline loops: CDR1 KGHSH, CDR2 LQKENI. J lost 2 bases, V lost 6 bases, and 4 bases had no gene match. The CDR3 is 15 amino acids. CDR3 residues: CASSSLAGAYNEQFF. The DNA of the CDR3 is TGTGCCAGCTCCTCCCTAGCGGGGGCCTACAATGAGCAGTTCTTC.

V usage is TRBV19 and J usage is TRBJ1-2; TRBD1 aligns across 7 bases. The CDR3 has 15 amino acids. Germline values: CDR1 LNHDA, CDR2 SQIVND (reference sequence). Trimming at V came to 6 bases and at J to 5 bases, leaving 12 bases not matched to a gene. CDR3 DNA: TGTGCCAGTAGCGACGTGGGGGAGGGGGCGTATGGCTACACCTTC. Translation: CASSDVGEGAYGYTF.

This clone was counted a few times. The chain couples TRBV7-9 to TRBJ1-6; TRBD1 might be the D (5 bases). V dropped 4 bases and J dropped 9 bases, with 13 bases sitting between them. The CDR3 covers 14 residues. From germline, CDR1 is SEHNR and CDR2 FQNEAQ (reference sequence). The CDR3 is CASSSVGALSPLHF. DNA for the CDR3: TGTGCCAGCAGCTCGGTAGGGGCGCTTTCACCCCTCCACTTT.

The chain recombines TRBV7-2 with TRBJ1-2; 8 bases agree with TRBD1. Germline assignment: CDR1 SGHTA and CDR2 FQGNSA. This CDR3 has 14 residues. V shed 7 bases, J shed 4 bases, and the junction held 8 bases outside the gene matches. The CDR3 DNA reads TGTGCCAGCACCCCGGACAGGGCTGGCTATGGCTACACCTTC. This translates into CASTPDRAGYGYTF.

The chain recombines TRBV11-3 with TRBJ2-7; no reliable D call. The germline CDR1 and CDR2 sequences are SGHNT and YENEEA. CDR3 size: 14 residues. Trimming removed 1 base from V and 0 bases from J, with 7 bases in between. The CDR3 sequence: CASSLVITSYEQYF. CDR3 nucleotides: TGTGCCAGCAGCTTAGTGATTACCTCCTACGAGCAGTACTTC.

As concerns this clone: The DNA is omitted, as the CDR3 cannot be located on it reliably, and the CDR3 follows TCRdb's listing. The CDR3 here is CASSKVGQGTPYEQYF. The chain joins TRBV21-1 to TRBJ2-7; the table assigns TRBD1, which was not confirmed against the DNA. TRBV21-1 represents a pseudogene. The CDR3 sequence runs 16 residues, both termini included.